Shown below are 29 T cell receptor beta chains from a single sample sequenced in a study of blood T cell repertoires in COVID-19. Libraries were prepared by immunoSEQ multiplex PCR; TCRdb keeps only in-frame clonotypes and omits some of them. The data show about 200,000 clones, around four fifths seen once. The sequencing input was peripheral blood. The source of these receptors is a man aged 55 to 69 with COVID-19, enrolled during active disease.

The chain uses TRBV5-5 and TRBJ1-2, with TRBD1 matching over 8 bases. Germline CDR1 SGHKS, CDR2 YYEKEE (reference sequence). The CDR3 has 16 residues. Losses at the gene ends were 3 bases for V and 4 bases for J; bases not matched to a gene: 11. DNA of the CDR3: TGTGCCAGCAGCTGGGATGGACAGGGAGCAGGCTATGGCTACACCTTC. Translating it yields CASSWDGQGAGYGYTF.

J is TRBJ1-5 and V is TRBV7-9, with D uncertain. Germline loops: CDR1 SEHNR, CDR2 FQNEAQ (reference sequence). V gave up 1 base and J gave up 1 base, with 8 bases separating them. This CDR3 has 15 amino acids. For the CDR3, the DNA is TGTGCCAGCAGCTTAGGGTTGGGCAGCAATCAGCCCCAGCATTTT. The encoded protein is CASSLGLGSNQPQHF.

V is TRBV19 and J is TRBJ1-1; D unclear. Germline values: CDR1 LNHDA, CDR2 SQIVND (reference sequence). The CDR3 spans 13 residues. With 4 bases removed from V and 3 bases from J, the gap between germline ends came to 9 bases. CDR3 residues: CASSTQIYTEAFF. The CDR3 nucleotides are TGTGCCAGTAGTACCCAGATTTACACTGAAGCTTTCTTT.

The chain combines TRBV2 with TRBJ1-3; tentative D call: TRBD1 (6 bases). Germline lookup yields CDR1 SNHLY and CDR2 FYNNEI. V gave up 7 bases and J gave up 2 bases, with 12 bases separating them. The CDR3 has 14 amino acids. The CDR3 DNA is TGTGCCAGCAACGCCCAGGGGCCTGGAAACACCATATATTTT. It is translated as CASNAQGPGNTIYF.

This chain joins TRBV10-3 and TRBJ1-1; a possible D gene is TRBD1 (6 bases). Germline assignment: CDR1 ENHRY and CDR2 SYGVKD. CDR3 size: 15 residues. The V gene lost 8 bases and the J gene lost 0 bases, with 16 bases spanning the gap. The CDR3 region has the DNA TGTGCCATCGGGGGTGGGGGCCTGTTGAACACTGAAGCTTTCTTT. Amino acids: CAIGGGGLLNTEAFF.

The chain is built from TRBV19 and TRBJ2-1; D is perhaps TRBD1 (5 bases). Trimming left V 2 bases short and J 4 bases short, with 9 bases between. This CDR3 spans 14 amino acids. Germline V gives CDR1 LNHDA, CDR2 SQIVND (reference sequence). DNA for the CDR3: TGTGCCAGTAGTATACAGGGCCGATACAATGAGCAGTTCTTC. Protein: CASSIQGRYNEQFF.

This clone was observed a single time. The rearrangement links TRBV5-4 to TRBJ1-2; TRBD1 agrees at 8 bases. V shed 1 base, J shed 3 bases, and the junction held 8 bases outside the gene matches. The CDR3 loop spans 16 amino acids. CDR1 is SGHNT and CDR2 is YYREEE in the germline V gene (reference sequence). CDR3: CASSLPGQGSYYGYTF. CDR3 nucleotide sequence: TGTGCCAGCAGCTTGCCTGGACAGGGATCGTACTATGGCTACACCTTC. The full variable domain, completed using reference TRBV5-4 and TRBJ1-2, is ETGVTQSPTHLIKTRGQQVTLRCSSQSGHNTVSWYQQALGQGPQFIFQYYREEENGRGNFPPRFSGLQFPNYSSELNVNALELDDSALYLCASSLPGQGSYYGYTFGSGTRLTVV.

The chain carries TRBV28 and TRBJ2-7, with TRBD1 matching over 7 bases. Trimming at V came to 4 bases and at J to 4 bases, leaving 4 bases not matched to a gene. Germline values: CDR1 MDHEN, CDR2 SYDVKM. This CDR3 comprises 13 residues. Written as DNA, the CDR3 is TGTGCCAGCAGTTGGGACAGATTTTACGAGCAGTACTTC. This sequence encodes CASSWDRFYEQYF. The whole variable domain, filled in from reference TRBV28 and TRBJ2-7, reads DVKVTQSSRYLVKRTGEKVFLECVQDMDHENMFWYRQDPGLGLRLIYFSYDVKMKEKGDIPEGYSVSREKKERFSLILESASTNQTSMYLCASSWDRFYEQYFGPGTRLTVT.

V usage is TRBV2 and J usage is TRBJ2-7; D is uncertain. Germline CDR1 SNHLY, CDR2 FYNNEI. The CDR3 is 11 residues long. The V end lost 6 bases, the J end lost 4 bases, and 7 bases lay between the germline ends. The CDR3, as DNA: TGTGCCAGCAGGGTAGAGTACGAGCAGTACTTC. It encodes CASRVEYEQYF.

For the CDR3, the DNA is TGTGCCAGCAGCTTGACAGGGGGCAATGGTGAAAAACTGTTTTTT. It codes for CASSLTGGNGEKLFF. The V call is TRBV7-2, the J call TRBJ1-4; 10 bases fit TRBD1. CDR3 length equals 15 residues. From germline, CDR1 is SGHTA and CDR2 FQGNSA. The J segment lost 7 bases and the V segment lost 3 bases, leaving 5 bases of the junction unmatched.

V usage is TRBV4-1 and J usage is TRBJ2-5; D may be TRBD1 (6 bases). Per germline, CDR1 MGHRA and CDR2 YSYEKL. The CDR3 has 17 residues. V dropped 0 bases and J dropped 0 bases, with 14 bases sitting between them. The DNA of the CDR3 is TGCGCCAGCAGCCAAGAGTCCACAGGGCCGTACCAAGAGACCCAGTACTTC. Residues: CASSQESTGPYQETQYF.

This clone was detected once. The V call is TRBV5-1, the J call TRBJ2-7; TRBD1 matches 9 bases. The CDR3 runs 16 residues. The germline CDR1 and CDR2 sequences are SGHRS and YFSETQ. Trimming took 4 bases from V and 6 from J; bases not matched to a gene: 14. The CDR3 DNA follows: TGCGCCAGCAGCCCCTCGCCCCGGGACAGGGTTACCGAGCAGTACTTC. This sequence encodes CASSPSPRDRVTEQYF.

The chain links TRBV7-9 to TRBJ2-7, with a weak D call TRBD1 (6 bases). Germline V CDR1 and CDR2: SEHNR, FQNEAQ (reference sequence). The V and J ends lost 5 bases and 0 bases respectively, with 11 bases between them. This CDR3 has 14 amino acids. CDR3 residues: CASSDSGVSYEQYF. As DNA, the CDR3 is TGTGCCAGCAGCGATTCAGGGGTCTCCTACGAGCAGTACTTC.

The chain has TRBV28 and TRBJ1-6; D gene uncertain. The V end was cut by 6 bases, the J end by 9 bases, with 12 bases between. CDR3 length: 13 residues. Germline loops: CDR1 MDHEN, CDR2 SYDVKM. This CDR3 reads CASSGVSSSPLHF. The CDR3 nucleotides are TGTGCCAGCAGCGGGGTCTCCAGTTCACCCCTCCACTTT.

V gene TRBV30 combines with J gene TRBJ1-5; 8 nucleotides match TRBD1. Germline CDR1 GTSNPN, CDR2 SVGIG (reference sequence). V lost 4 bases, J lost 5 bases, and 4 bases stayed unmatched. This CDR3 spans 13 amino acids. As DNA, the CDR3 is TGTGCCTGGACTCAGGGGGCGGATCAGCCCCAGCATTTT. Protein product: CAWTQGADQPQHF.

The chain recombines TRBV21-1 with TRBJ1-1; the table gives TRBD1 as D, unverified against the DNA. TRBV21-1 is a pseudogene locus. The CDR3 is made up of 16 amino acids. The CDR3 sequence is CASSIRADRVETEAFF. The CDR3 bases are TGTGCCAGCAGCATCCGAGCGGACAGGGTTGAGACTGAAGCTTTCTTT.

V gene TRBV10-3 combines with J gene TRBJ1-4; 7 bases match TRBD1. V lost 4 bases, J lost 8 bases, and 4 bases stayed unmatched. The CDR3 sequence is 13 residues long. Germline loops: CDR1 ENHRY, CDR2 SYGVKD. The CDR3 region has the DNA TGTGCCATCAGTGGGGGGGACAGAGAAAAACTGTTTTTT. This codes for CAISGGDREKLFF.

This clone has more than one count but fewer than ten. The chain combines TRBV6-5 with TRBJ2-7, with 7 bases aligning to TRBD1. This CDR3 has 13 residues. The germline CDR1 and CDR2 sequences are MNHEY and SVGAGI. Trimming at V came to 5 bases and at J to 2 bases, leaving 3 bases not matched to a gene. The CDR3 DNA follows: TGTGCCAGCAGTACCGGGACAGCCTACGAGCAGTACTTC. It yields the protein CASSTGTAYEQYF.

The chain recombines TRBV3-1 (or the pseudogene TRBV3-2) with TRBJ2-2; D is ambiguous. CDR1 is LGHDT, CDR2 YNNKEL, per germline (reference sequence). This CDR3 is built from 12 residues. Trimming removed 4 bases from V and 7 bases from J, with 7 bases in between. This CDR3 is CASSLAGGELFF. The CDR3 DNA sequence: TGTGCCAGCAGCCTAGCTGGCGGGGAGCTGTTTTTT.

J is TRBJ2-2 and V is TRBV5-1; 14 bases map to TRBD2. This CDR3 region has 18 residues. After removal of 3 bases from V and 5 bases from J, the junction contained 9 bases not matched to a gene. Per germline, CDR1 SGHRS and CDR2 YFSETQ. The CDR3 DNA reads TGCGCCAGCAGCTGGATTGGGACTAGCGGGAGTTTTACCGGGGAGCTGTTTTTT. It encodes CASSWIGTSGSFTGELFF.

This clone appeared a few times. The chain carries TRBV12-3 or TRBV12-4 and TRBJ1-1; no definite D call. The CDR3 length is 13 residues. With 3 bases removed from V and 5 bases from J, the gap between germline ends came to 10 bases. The CDR3 DNA reads as TGTGCCAGCAGTTTTGTTTTCGGGACTGAAGCTTTCTTT. Translated, it gives CASSFVFGTEAFF.

J is TRBJ1-6 and V is TRBV4-2, with D possibly matching TRBD1 (5 bases). CDR3 length: 14 amino acids. Germline values: CDR1 LGHNA, CDR2 YNFKEQ. Trimming left V 1 base short and J 7 bases short, with 8 bases between. The CDR3 region has the DNA TGTGCCAGCAGCCAAGCCGACAGAAATTCACCCCTCCACTTT. It specifies CASSQADRNSPLHF.

This clone was detected a few times. The chain joins TRBV5-4 to TRBJ2-7, with D perhaps TRBD2 (6 bases). Germline V gene data show CDR1 as SGHNT and CDR2 as YYREEE (reference sequence). This CDR3 has 15 amino acids. The ends were cut back, 4 bases at V and 2 bases at J, with 16 bases in the middle. DNA for the CDR3: TGTGCCAGCAGCAATGGACTATCTCGGACCTACGAGCAGTACTTC. It translates to CASSNGLSRTYEQYF.

The chain combines TRBV27 with TRBJ2-1; 8 nucleotides align to TRBD2. In germline, CDR1 is MNHEY, CDR2 SMNVEV (reference sequence). CDR3 length equals 14 residues. The V segment lost 3 bases and the J segment 9 bases; nucleotides outside the gene matches: 7. CDR3 in amino acids: CASSFREGHSEQFF. The CDR3, as DNA: TGTGCCAGCAGTTTTCGGGAGGGCCATAGTGAGCAGTTCTTC.

This clone has only one observation. The chain employs TRBV4-3 and TRBJ1-1, with 7 positions matching TRBD1. The germline CDR1 and CDR2 sequences are LGHNA and YSLEER. V lost 0 bases, J lost 2 bases, and 18 bases stayed unmatched. The CDR3 is 20 amino acids. The CDR3 sequence: CASSQDLVPWAGGSNTEAFF. In DNA form, the CDR3 reads TGCGCCAGCAGCCAAGATCTTGTACCCTGGGCAGGGGGTAGCAACACTGAAGCTTTCTTT.

This clone was seen a handful of times. The V gene is TRBV7-2, the J gene TRBJ1-2; 7 nucleotides line up with TRBD1. CDR1 and CDR2 (germline): SGHTA, FQGNSA. The length of the CDR3 is 13 residues. Trimming cost V 8 bases and J 2 bases; bases outside gene matches: 5. CDR3 sequence reads: CASGTDLNYGYTF. In nucleotides, the CDR3 is TGTGCCAGCGGGACAGACCTAAACTATGGCTACACCTTC.

This chain uses TRBV6-6 with TRBJ2-2; 7 bases line up with TRBD1. This CDR3 spans 15 amino acids. Germline V CDR1 and CDR2: MNHNY, SVGAGI (reference sequence). With 6 bases clipped from V and 0 bases from J, the junction kept 4 bases outside the gene matches. The CDR3 spells CASSADRANTGELFF. The CDR3 DNA is TGTGCCAGCAGCGCCGACAGGGCGAACACCGGGGAGCTGTTTTTT.

Regarding this clone: In the same sample, other DNA sequences code for this CDR3. The J gene is TRBJ2-5, the V gene TRBV19; D not certain. The ends were cut back, 1 base at V and 4 bases at J, with 4 bases in the middle. Germline CDR1 is LNHDA and CDR2 is SQIVND (reference sequence). This CDR3 region has 12 residues. Written as DNA, the CDR3 is TGTGCCAGTAGTATAGCGGGAGAGACCCAGTACTTC. Translating it yields CASSIAGETQYF.

The genes are TRBV5-6 and TRBJ2-6; D gene unclear. The CDR3 length is 15 residues. V was clipped by 2 bases and J by 0 bases, with 6 bases between them. Germline V gives CDR1 SGHDT, CDR2 YYEEEE. CDR3 coding DNA: TGTGCCAGCAGCTTCCCAGGCTCTGGGGCCAACGTCCTGACTTTC. It specifies CASSFPGSGANVLTF.